These T cell receptor beta chains were read from a single sample in a study of T cell repertoires in cytomegalovirus infection. Their recognized antigens are unknown. TCRdb redid the calling of the reads with MiXCR, one entry per CDR3 protein. The sample has about half a million distinct CDR3 sequences, roughly 34% seen once; the top ten hold about 17%. The material was cultured PBMCs, obtained from culture after CMV antigen stimulation. The source is a human donor in good health (CMV status not recorded). Some clones in this sample may be carry-over from other donors' samples. The conserved cysteine and the conserved F or W are not part of the CDR3 here. Fields, in order: clone size, J gene, V gene, CDR3 protein. A row's size may be missing; if present it is once, few, many or a size class.

NA	TRBJ2-5	TRBV19	ASSKWQETQY
NA	TRBJ1-6	TRBV5-4	ASSFGPSIRDSPLH
few	TRBJ1-2	TRBV6-1	ASSEGSTAYGYT
NA	TRBJ1-1	TRBV27	ASGATYRGRFEAF
NA	TRBJ2-6	TRBV6-5	ASRSPGRFSGANVLT
many	TRBJ1-3	TRBV7-8	ASSPGTVPGNTIY
once	TRBJ1-5	TRBV12-3/TRBV12-4	ASSPRPDRVIGDNQPQH
NA	TRBJ1-1	TRBV7-2	ASSLGGTGNTEAF
few	TRBJ2-1	TRBV27	ASTARVAYNEQF
NA	TRBJ2-3	TRBV28	ASSIAGEPDTQY
NA	TRBJ2-7	TRBV11-1	ASSPRDREYEQY
NA	TRBJ1-2	TRBV7-1	ASSPTGPLANYGYT
NA	TRBJ2-7	TRBV20-1	SAIVLAGSYEQY